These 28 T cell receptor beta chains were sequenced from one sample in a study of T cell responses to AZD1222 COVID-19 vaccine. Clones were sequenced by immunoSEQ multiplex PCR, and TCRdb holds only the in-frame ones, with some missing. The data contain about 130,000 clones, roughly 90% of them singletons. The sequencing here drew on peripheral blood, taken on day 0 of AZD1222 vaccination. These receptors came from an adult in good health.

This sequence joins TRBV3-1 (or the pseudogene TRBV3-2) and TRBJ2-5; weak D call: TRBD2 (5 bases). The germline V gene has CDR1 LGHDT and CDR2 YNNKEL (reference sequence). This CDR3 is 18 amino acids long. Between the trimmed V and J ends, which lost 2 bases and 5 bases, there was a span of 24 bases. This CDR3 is CASSQPLRARPDQETQYF. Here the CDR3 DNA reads TGTGCCAGCAGCCAACCCTTGAGGGCCCGTCCCGATCAGGAGACCCAGTACTTC.

The CDR3 DNA reads TGCGCCAGCAGCCAAGGGGCGAGACAGGGAGTGGCCGGGGAGCTGTTTTTT. This translates into CASSQGARQGVAGELFF. This sequence joins TRBV4-3 and TRBJ2-2, with 7 bases that match TRBD1. Germline loops: CDR1 LGHNA, CDR2 YSLEER. The ends lost 1 base at V and 6 bases at J; junction bases unmatched: 11. This CDR3 spans 17 amino acids.

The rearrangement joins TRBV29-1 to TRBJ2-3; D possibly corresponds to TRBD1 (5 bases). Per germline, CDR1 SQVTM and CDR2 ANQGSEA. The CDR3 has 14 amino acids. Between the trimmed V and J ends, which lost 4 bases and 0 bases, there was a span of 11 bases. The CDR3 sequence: CSVGQGGSTDTQYF. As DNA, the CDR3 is TGCAGCGTTGGGCAGGGTGGAAGCACAGATACGCAGTATTTT.

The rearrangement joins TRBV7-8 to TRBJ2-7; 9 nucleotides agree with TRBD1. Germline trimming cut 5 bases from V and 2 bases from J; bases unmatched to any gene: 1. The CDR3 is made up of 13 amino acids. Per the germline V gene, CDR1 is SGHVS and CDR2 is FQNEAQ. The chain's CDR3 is CASSRQGAYEQYF. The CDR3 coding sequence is TGTGCCAGCAGCCGACAGGGGGCCTACGAGCAGTACTTC.

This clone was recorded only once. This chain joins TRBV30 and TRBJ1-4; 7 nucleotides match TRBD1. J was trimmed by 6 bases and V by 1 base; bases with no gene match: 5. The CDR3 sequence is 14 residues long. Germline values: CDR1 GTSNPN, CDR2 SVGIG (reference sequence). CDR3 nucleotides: TGTGCCTGGAGTGGAGGAGGGGGCTATGAAAAACTGTTTTTT. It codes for CAWSGGGGYEKLFF.

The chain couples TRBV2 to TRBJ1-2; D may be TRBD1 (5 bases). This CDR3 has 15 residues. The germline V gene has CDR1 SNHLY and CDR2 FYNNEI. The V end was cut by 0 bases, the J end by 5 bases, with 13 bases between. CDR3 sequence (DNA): TGTGCCAGCAGTGAAGCGGAGGGGAAATGGTATGGCTACACCTTC. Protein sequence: CASSEAEGKWYGYTF.

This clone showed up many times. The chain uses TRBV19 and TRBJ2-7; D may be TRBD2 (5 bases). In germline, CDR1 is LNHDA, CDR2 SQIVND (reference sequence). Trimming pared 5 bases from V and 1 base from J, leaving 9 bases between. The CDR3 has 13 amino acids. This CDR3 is CASSLALSYEQYF. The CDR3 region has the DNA TGTGCCAGTAGTTTAGCGCTGTCCTACGAGCAGTACTTC.

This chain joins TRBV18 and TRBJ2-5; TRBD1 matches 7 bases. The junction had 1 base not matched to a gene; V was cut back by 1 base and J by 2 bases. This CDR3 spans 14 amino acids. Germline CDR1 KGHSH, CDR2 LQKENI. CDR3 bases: TGTGCCAGCTCACCACGGACAGGTCAAGAGACCCAGTACTTC. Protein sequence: CASSPRTGQETQYF.

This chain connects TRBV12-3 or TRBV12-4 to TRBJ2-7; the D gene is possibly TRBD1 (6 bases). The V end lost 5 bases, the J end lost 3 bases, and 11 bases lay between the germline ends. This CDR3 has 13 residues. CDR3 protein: CASSIGQFYEQYF. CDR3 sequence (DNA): TGTGCCAGCAGTATAGGACAGTTCTACGAGCAGTACTTC.

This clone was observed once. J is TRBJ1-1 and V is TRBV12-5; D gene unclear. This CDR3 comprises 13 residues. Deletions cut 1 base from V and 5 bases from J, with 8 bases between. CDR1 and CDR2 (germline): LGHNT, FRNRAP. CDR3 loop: CASGLGSWTEAFF. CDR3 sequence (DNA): TGTGCTAGTGGTTTGGGGTCGTGGACTGAAGCTTTCTTT.

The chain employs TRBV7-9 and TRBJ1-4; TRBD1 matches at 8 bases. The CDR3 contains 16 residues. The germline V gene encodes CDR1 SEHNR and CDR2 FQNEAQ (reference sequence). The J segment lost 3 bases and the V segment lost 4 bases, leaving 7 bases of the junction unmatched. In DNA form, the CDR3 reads TGTGCCAGCAGCTGGGAACAGGGGGAATCTAATGAAAAACTGTTTTTT. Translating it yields CASSWEQGESNEKLFF. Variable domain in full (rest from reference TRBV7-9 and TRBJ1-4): DTGVSQNPRHKITKRGQNVTFRCDPISEHNRLYWYRQTLGQGPEFLTYFQNEAQLEKSRLLSDRFSAERPKGSFSTLEIQRTEQGDSAMYLCASSWEQGESNEKLFFGSGTQLSVL.

CDR3 DNA: TGCGCCAGCAGCCAAGGACAGGGAACCGCGGAGACCCAGTACTTC. Protein: CASSQGQGTAETQYF. The chain couples TRBV4-3 to TRBJ2-5; the match to TRBD1 covers 7 bases. The CDR3 covers 15 residues. Germline CDR1 and CDR2: LGHNA and YSLEER. Trimming cost V 1 base and J 5 bases; bases outside gene matches: 7.

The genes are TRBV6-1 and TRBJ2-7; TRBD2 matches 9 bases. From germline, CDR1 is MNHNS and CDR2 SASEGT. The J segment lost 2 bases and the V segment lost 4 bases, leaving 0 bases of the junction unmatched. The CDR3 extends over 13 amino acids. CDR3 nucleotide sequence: TGTGCCAGCAGTGTAGCGGGGGCCTACGAGCAGTACTTC. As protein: CASSVAGAYEQYF.

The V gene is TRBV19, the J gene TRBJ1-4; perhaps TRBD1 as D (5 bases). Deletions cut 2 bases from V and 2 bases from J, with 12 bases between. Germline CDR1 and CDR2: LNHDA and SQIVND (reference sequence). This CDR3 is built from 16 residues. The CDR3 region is CASSIPGGETNEKLFF. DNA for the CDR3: TGTGCCAGTAGTATACCGGGGGGGGAGACTAATGAAAAACTGTTTTTT.

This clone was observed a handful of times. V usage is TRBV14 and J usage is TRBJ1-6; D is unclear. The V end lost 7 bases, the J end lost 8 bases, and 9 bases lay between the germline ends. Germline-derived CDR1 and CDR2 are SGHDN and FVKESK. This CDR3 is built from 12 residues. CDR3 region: CASNRGDSPLHF. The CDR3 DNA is TGTGCCAGCAACCGGGGAGATTCACCCCTCCACTTT.

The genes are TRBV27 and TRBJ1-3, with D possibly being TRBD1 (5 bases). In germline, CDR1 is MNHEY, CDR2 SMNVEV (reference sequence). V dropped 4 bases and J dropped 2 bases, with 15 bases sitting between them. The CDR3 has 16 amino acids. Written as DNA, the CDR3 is TGTGCCAGCAGTTCCCGGGACTTCCGAGCTGGAAACACCATATATTTT. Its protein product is CASSSRDFRAGNTIYF.

The CDR3 bases are TGTGCCAGCAGCCCGGGGCCCGGTAACTACGAGCAGTACTTC. It translates to CASSPGPGNYEQYF. V is TRBV5-6 and J is TRBJ2-7; the D gene could be TRBD1 or TRBD2 (5 bases each). The CDR3 length is 14 residues. Germline assignment: CDR1 SGHDT and CDR2 YYEEEE. The ends were cut back, 4 bases at V and 3 bases at J, with 14 bases in the middle.

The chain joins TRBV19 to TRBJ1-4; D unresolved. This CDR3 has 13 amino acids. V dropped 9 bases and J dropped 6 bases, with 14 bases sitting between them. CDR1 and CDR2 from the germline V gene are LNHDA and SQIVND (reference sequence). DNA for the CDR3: TGTGCCAGCCGGGGTGGTGGGGATGAAAAACTGTTTTTT. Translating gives CASRGGGDEKLFF.

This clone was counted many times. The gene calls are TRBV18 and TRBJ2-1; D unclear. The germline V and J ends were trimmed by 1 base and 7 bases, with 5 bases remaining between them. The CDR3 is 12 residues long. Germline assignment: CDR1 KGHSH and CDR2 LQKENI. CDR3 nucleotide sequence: TGTGCCAGCTCACCACTAAGTAATGAGCAGTTCTTC. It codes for CASSPLSNEQFF.

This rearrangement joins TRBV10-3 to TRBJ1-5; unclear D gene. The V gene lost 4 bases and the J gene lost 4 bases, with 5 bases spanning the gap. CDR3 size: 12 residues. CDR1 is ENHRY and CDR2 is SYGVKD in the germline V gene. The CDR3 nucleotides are TGTGCCATCAGTGCAATAAATCAGCCCCAGCATTTT. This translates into CAISAINQPQHF.

This CDR3 reads CASSPDRGYMNTEAFF. Written as DNA, the CDR3 is TGCGCCAGCAGCCCGGACAGGGGGTATATGAACACTGAAGCTTTCTTT. The chain recombines TRBV4-3 with TRBJ1-1; TRBD1 matches 10 bases. The germline CDR1 and CDR2 sequences are LGHNA and YSLEER. J was trimmed by 0 bases and V by 4 bases; bases with no gene match: 5. CDR3 length: 16 amino acids.

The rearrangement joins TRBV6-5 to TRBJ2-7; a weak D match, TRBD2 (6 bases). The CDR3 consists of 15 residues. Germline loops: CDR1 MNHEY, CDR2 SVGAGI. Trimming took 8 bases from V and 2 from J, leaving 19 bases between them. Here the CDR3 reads CASLFGLATTYEQYF. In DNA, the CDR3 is TGTGCCAGCCTGTTTGGGCTAGCGACTACCTACGAGCAGTACTTC.

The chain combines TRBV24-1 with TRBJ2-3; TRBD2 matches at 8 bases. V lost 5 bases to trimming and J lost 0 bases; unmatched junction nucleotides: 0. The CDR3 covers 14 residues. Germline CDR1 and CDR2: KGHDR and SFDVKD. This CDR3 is CATSASGSTDTQYF. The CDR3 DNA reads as TGTGCCACCAGTGCTAGCGGGAGCACAGATACGCAGTATTTT.

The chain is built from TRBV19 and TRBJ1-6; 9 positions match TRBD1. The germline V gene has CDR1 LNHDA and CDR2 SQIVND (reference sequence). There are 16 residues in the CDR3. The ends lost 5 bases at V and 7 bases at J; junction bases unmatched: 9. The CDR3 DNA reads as TGTGCCAGTAGTCCCCGCACCGGGACAGGGAATTCACCCCTCCACTTT. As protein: CASSPRTGTGNSPLHF.

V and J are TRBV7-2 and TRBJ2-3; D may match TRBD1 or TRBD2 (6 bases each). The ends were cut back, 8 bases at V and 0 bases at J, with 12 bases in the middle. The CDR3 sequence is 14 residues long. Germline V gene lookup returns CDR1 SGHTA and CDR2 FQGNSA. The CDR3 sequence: CASLGGSSTDTQYF. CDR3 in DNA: TGTGCCAGCCTGGGGGGCTCTAGCACAGATACGCAGTATTTT.

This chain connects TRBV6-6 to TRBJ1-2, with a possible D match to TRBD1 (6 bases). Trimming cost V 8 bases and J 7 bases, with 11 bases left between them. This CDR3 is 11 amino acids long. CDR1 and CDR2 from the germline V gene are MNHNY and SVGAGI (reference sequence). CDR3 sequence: CASGGGGGYTF. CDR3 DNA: TGTGCCAGCGGTGGGGGCGGTGGCTACACCTTC.

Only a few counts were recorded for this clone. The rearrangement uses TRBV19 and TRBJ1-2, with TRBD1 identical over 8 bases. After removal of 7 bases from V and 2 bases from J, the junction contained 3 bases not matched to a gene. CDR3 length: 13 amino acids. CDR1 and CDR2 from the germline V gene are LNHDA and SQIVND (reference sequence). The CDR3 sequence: CASKTGGNYGYTF. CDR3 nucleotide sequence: TGTGCCAGTAAAACAGGGGGAAACTATGGCTACACCTTC.

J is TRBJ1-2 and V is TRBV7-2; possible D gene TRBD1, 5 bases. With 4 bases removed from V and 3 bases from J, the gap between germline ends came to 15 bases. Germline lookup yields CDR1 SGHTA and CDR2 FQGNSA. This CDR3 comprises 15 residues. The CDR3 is CASSYTGIGDYGYTF. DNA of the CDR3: TGTGCCAGCAGCTATACAGGAATAGGGGACTATGGCTACACCTTC.